This TCR beta chain was documented in a study of human T cells and chemical hapten exposure. Notes on the study in general: Once DPC sensitization occurred, TCRs above 1 in 1000 frequency showed no change.

In this sample, this clonotype turned up many times. The antigen is not known. The CDR3 consists of 11 residues. The ends were cut back, 9 bases at V and 2 bases at J, with 6 bases in the middle. CDR1 is MNHEY and CDR2 is SVGAGI in the germline V gene. Time point in this sample: pre-sensitization, week 0. Treatment meaning: therapeutic diphenylcyclopropenone sensitization with weekly scalp DPC. TCRdb re-derived calls from the RACE reads in MiXCR, one entry per CDR3 protein. The sample shows fewer than 350,000 distinct CDR3 sequences, roughly 7.7% of them seen only once. This TCR derives from a man aged 18-30 years with alopecia areata. Some clones in this sample may be carry-over from other donors' samples. The gene calls are TRBV6-5 and TRBJ2-3, with D hard to call. Sample: whole blood, taken in connection with sensitization to the hapten diphenylcyclopropenone (DPC). The CDR3 DNA is TGTGCCAGTGGGGTCACAGATACGCAGTATTTT. Protein: CASGVTDTQYF.